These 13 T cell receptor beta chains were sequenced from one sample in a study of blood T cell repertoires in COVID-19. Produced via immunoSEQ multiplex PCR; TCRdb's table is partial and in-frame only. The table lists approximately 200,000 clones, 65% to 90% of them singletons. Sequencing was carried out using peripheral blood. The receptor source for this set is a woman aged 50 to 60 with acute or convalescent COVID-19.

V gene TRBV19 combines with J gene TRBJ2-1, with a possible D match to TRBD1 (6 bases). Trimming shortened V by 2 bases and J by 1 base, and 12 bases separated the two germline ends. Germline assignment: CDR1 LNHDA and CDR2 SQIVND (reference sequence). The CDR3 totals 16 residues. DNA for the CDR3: TGTGCCAGTAGTATATCCCTAGGGGGTTCCTACAATGAGCAGTTCTTC. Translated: CASSISLGGSYNEQFF. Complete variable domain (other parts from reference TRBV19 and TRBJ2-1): DGGITQSPKYLFRKEGQNVTLSCEQNLNHDAMYWYRQDPGQGLRLIYYSQIVNDFQKGDIAEGYSVSREKKESFPLTVTSAQKNPTAFYLCASSISLGGSYNEQFFGPGTRLTVL.

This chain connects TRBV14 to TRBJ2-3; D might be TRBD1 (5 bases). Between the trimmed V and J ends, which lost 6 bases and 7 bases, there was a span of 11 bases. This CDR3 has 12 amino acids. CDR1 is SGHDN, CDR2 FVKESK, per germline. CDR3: CASSSQGYTQYF. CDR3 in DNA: TGTGCCAGCAGTTCTCAGGGTTATACGCAGTATTTT. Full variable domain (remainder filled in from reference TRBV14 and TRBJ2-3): EAGVTQFPSHSVIEKGQTVTLRCDPISGHDNLYWYRRVMGKEIKFLLHFVKESKQDESGMPNNRFLAERTGGTYSTLKVQPAELEDSGVYFCASSSQGYTQYFGPGTRLTVL.

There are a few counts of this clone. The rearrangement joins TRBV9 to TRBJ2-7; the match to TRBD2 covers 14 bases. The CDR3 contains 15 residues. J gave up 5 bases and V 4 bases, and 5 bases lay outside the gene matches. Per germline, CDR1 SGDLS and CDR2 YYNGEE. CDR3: CASSSGLAGGHEQYF. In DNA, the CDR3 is TGTGCCAGCAGCTCTGGACTAGCGGGGGGACACGAGCAGTACTTC.

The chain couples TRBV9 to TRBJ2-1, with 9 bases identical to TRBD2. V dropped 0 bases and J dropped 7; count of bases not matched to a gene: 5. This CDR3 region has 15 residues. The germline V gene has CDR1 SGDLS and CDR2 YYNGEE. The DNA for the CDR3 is TGTGCCAGCAGCGTAGTCCCTAGCGGGGATAATGAGCAGTTCTTC. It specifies CASSVVPSGDNEQFF.

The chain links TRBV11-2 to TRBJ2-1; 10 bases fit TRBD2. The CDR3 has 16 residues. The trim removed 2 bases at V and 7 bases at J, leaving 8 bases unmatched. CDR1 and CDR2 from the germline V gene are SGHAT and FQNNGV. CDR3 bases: TGTGCCAGCAGCTTATTAGCCACTAGCGGGACTAATGAGCAGTTCTTC. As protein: CASSLLATSGTNEQFF.

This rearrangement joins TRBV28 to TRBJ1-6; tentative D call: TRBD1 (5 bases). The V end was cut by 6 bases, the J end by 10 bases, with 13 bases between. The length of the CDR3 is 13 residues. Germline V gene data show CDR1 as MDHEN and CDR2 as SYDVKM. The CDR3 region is CASRGAAGSPLHF. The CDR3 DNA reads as TGTGCCAGCAGAGGGGCGGCCGGGTCACCCCTCCACTTT.

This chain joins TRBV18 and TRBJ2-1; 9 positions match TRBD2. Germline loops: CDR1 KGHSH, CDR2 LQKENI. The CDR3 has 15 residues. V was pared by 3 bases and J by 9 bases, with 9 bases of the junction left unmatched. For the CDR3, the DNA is TGTGCCAGCTCACCGACGTTAGCGGGAGAGGGTGAGCAGTTCTTC. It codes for CASSPTLAGEGEQFF.

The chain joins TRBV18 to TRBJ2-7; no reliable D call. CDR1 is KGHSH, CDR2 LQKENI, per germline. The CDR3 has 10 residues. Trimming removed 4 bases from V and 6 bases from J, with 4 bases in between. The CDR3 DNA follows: TGTGCCAGCTCACTCTGCGAGCAGTACTTC. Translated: CASSLCEQYF. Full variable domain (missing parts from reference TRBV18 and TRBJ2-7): NAGVMQNPRHLVRRRGQEARLRCSPMKGHSHVYWYRQLPEEGLKFMVYLQKENIIDESGMPKERFSAEFPKEGPSILRIQQVVRGDSAAYFCASSLCEQYFGPGTRLTVT.

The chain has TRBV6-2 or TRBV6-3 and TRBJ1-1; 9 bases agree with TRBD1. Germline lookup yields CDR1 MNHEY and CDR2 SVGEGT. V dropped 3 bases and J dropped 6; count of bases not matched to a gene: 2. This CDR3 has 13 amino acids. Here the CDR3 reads CASSYGTGPEAFF. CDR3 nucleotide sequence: TGTGCCAGCAGTTATGGGACAGGGCCTGAAGCTTTCTTT.

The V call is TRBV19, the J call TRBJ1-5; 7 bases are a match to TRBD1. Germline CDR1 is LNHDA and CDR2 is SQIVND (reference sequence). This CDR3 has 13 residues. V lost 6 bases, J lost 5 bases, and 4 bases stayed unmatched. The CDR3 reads CASRTGRYQPQHF. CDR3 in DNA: TGTGCCAGTAGGACAGGGAGATATCAGCCCCAGCATTTT.

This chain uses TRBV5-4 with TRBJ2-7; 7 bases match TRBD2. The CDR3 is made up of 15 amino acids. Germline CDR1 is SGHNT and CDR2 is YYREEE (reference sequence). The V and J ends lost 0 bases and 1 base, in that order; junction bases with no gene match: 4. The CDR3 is CASSLGASGSYEQYF. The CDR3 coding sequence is TGTGCCAGCAGCTTGGGGGCTAGCGGTTCCTACGAGCAGTACTTC.

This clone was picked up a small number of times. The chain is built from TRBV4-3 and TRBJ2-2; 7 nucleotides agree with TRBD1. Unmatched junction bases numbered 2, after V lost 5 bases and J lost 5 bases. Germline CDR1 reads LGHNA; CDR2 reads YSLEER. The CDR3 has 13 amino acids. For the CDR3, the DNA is TGCGCCAGCAGCAGGGGGCGGACCGGGGAGCTGTTTTTT. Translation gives CASSRGRTGELFF.

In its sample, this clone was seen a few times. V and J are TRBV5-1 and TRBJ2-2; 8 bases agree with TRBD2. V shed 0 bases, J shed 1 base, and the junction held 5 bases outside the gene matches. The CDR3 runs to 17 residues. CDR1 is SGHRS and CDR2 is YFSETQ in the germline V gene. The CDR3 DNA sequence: TGCGCCAGCAGCTTGGCGGGGGGGTCATGGAACACCGGGGAGCTGTTTTTT. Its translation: CASSLAGGSWNTGELFF.